This is a list of T cell receptor beta chains from one sample in a study of long-term antiretroviral therapy in people with HIV. TCRdb's table, derived via immunoSEQ multiplex PCR, lists solely in-frame clones and lacks some. The sample records tens of thousands of clones, more than 85% being singletons. The specimen was unsorted PBMCs, collected 5.3 years after starting antiretroviral therapy. The receptors derive from a man in his forties or fifties with HIV. CDR3s include the opening cysteine and the closing phenylalanine or tryptophan. D genes are given only for firm matches. A clone size is listed for some rows: how often the clone was seen (once, few, many), or a class if it is expanded.

. | . | TRBJ1-1 | TRBV4-3 | TGCGCCAGCAGCCAGTATAGGTCGAACACTGAAGCTTTCTTT | CASSQYRSNTEAFF
. | . | TRBJ1-6 | TRBV4-2 | TGTGCCAGCAGCCAAGATCTTATCGGGGACACCTATAATTCACCCCTCCACTTT | CASSQDLIGDTYNSPLHF
. | TRBD1 | TRBJ1-2 | TRBV10-3 | TGTGCCATCAGTCGGGACAGCAACTATGGCTACACCTTC | CAISRDSNYGYTF
. | . | TRBJ2-2 | TRBV7-2 | TGTGCCAGCAGCTTAGAGACTAGTAACACCGGGGAGCTGTTTTTT | CASSLETSNTGELFF
once | . | TRBJ1-2 | TRBV28 | TGTGCCAGCAGTCTCAGGGAGTACGGCTACACCTTC | CASSLREYGYTF
. | . | TRBJ1-4 | TRBV19 | TGTGCCAGTAGTCCGGGGTCGAGAGAAAAACTGTTTTTT | CASSPGSREKLFF
. | TRBD2 | TRBJ2-2 | TRBV7-2 | TGTGCCAGCAGCTTTAGACTAGCGGGAGTCGCGAACACCGGGGAGCTGTTTTTT | CASSFRLAGVANTGELFF
. | . | TRBJ1-1 | TRBV9 | TGTGCCAGCAGTACCGGGTCCTTTTTTAACACTGAAGCTTTCTTT | CASSTGSFFNTEAFF
. | . | TRBJ1-2 | TRBV9 | TGTGCCAGCAGCGTAGGTAGACAAACCTCCGGTGGCTACACCTTC | CASSVGRQTSGGYTF
once | TRBD2 | TRBJ2-2 | TRBV7-8 | TGTGCCAGCAGCTATCCCCCGGGGGGGCGGGACACCGGGGAGCTGTTTTTT | CASSYPPGGRDTGELFF
. | . | TRBJ1-1 | TRBV2 | TGTGCCAGCAGGGAACCGGGAGGGCCGAGGACTGAAGCTTTCTTT | CASREPGGPRTEAFF
once | TRBD1 | TRBJ1-6 | TRBV7-8 | TGTGCCAGCAGCTCCGACAGGGGGCGGAGGAATTCACCCCTCCACTTT | CASSSDRGRRNSPLHF
. | . | TRBJ1-6 | TRBV7-2 | TGTGCCAGCAGCTTAGTCGGGACGTCGAATTCACCCCTCCACTTT | CASSLVGTSNSPLHF
. | . | TRBJ2-7 | TRBV18 | TGTGCCAGCTCACCACCGGACGGAACCTACGAGCAGTACTTC | CASSPPDGTYEQYF
few | TRBD1 | TRBJ2-7 | TRBV9 | TGTGCCAGCAGCGTGGGGACAGGAGCCTACGAGCAGTACTTC | CASSVGTGAYEQYF
. | . | TRBJ1-2 | TRBV18 | TGTGCCAGCTCACCCAGGGAGGAGGTGCGCACCTTC | CASSPREEVRTF
. | TRBD2 | TRBJ2-1 | TRBV10-3 | TGTGCCATCAGTGGGGGGACTAGCGGGGAACCCTACAATGAGCAGTTCTTC | CAISGGTSGEPYNEQFF
. | . | TRBJ1-2 | TRBV30 | TGTGCCTGGAGTGTAAGGGTTAACTATGGCTACACCTTC | CAWSVRVNYGYTF
. | . | TRBJ1-6 | TRBV19 | TGTGCCAGTAAGGGGACGGATAATTCACCCCTCCACTTT | CASKGTDNSPLHF
. | TRBD2 | TRBJ2-1 | TRBV19 | TGTGCCAGTAGTCTCACTAGCGGGGGGTCGAGCTCCTACAATGAGCAGTTCTTC | CASSLTSGGSSSYNEQFF
. | . | TRBJ1-2 | TRBV6-1 | TGTGCCAGCAGTGAAAGGGTATTAGATGGCTACACCTTC | CASSERVLDGYTF
. | . | TRBJ2-7 | TRBV6-4 | TGTGCCAGCAGTGTATCCGCGAGCTCCTACGAGCAGTACTTC | CASSVSASSYEQYF
. | TRBD1 | TRBJ1-1 | TRBV5-1 | TGCGCCAGCAGCGAGACAGGGACTGAAGCTTTCTTT | CASSETGTEAFF
. | TRBD2 | TRBJ2-2 | TRBV5-1 | TGCGCCAGCAGCCCGGGACTAGCGTTTGACACCGGGGAGCTGTTTTTT | CASSPGLAFDTGELFF
. | TRBD2 | TRBJ2-3 | TRBV2 | TGTGCCAGCAGTCTTACTAGCGGGGGGGGCACAGATACGCAGTATTTT | CASSLTSGGGTDTQYF
. | . | TRBJ1-5 | TRBV7-9 | TGTGCCAGCAGCGGACAACAGGGTTACGGTCAGCCCCAGCATTTT | CASSGQQGYGQPQHF
. | . | TRBJ1-6 | TRBV30 | TGTGCCTGGAGGGGTAAGGGTAACGGTTCACCCCTCCACTTT | CAWRGKGNGSPLHF
. | . | TRBJ2-2 | TRBV6-1 | TGTGCCAGTCTACAACACCGGGACACCGGGGAGCTGTTTTTT | CASLQHRDTGELFF
. | . | TRBJ1-1 | TRBV4-3 | TGCGCCAGCAGCCAAGATCTGGGGCAGGGTAGGCTTCGTTTCTTT | CASSQDLGQGRLRFF
. | . | TRBJ2-7 | TRBV6-1 | TGTGCCACCGCGCCCGGTCACTACTACTACGAGCAGTACTTC | CATAPGHYYYEQYF
. | . | TRBJ1-5 | TRBV5-4 | TGTGCCAGCAGCAGCAGGGGATACTATCAGCCCCAGCATTTT | CASSSRGYYQPQHF
. | . | TRBJ2-7 | TRBV4-3 | TGCGCCAGCAGCCAAGATCACCAGGGATACGAGCAGTACTTC | CASSQDHQGYEQYF
once | . | TRBJ2-7 | TRBV7-7 | TGTGCCAGCAGCTTAGTGGGTTACGACTACGAGCAGTACTTC | CASSLVGYDYEQYF
. | . | TRBJ1-6 | TRBV4-1 | TGCGCCAGCAGCCGAGGACCTTTGGGGGATAGCTCCTATAATTCACCCCTCCACTTT | CASSRGPLGDSSYNSPLHF
. | TRBD1 | TRBJ1-5 | TRBV5-6 | TGTGCCAGCAGCTTGCTTGGACAGGGAGGCAATCAGCCCCAGCATTTT | CASSLLGQGGNQPQHF
. | TRBD1 | TRBJ2-2 | TRBV5-1 | TGCGCCAGCAGCTTGGGGACAGGCCCTAACACCGGGGAGCTGTTTTTT | CASSLGTGPNTGELFF
. | . | TRBJ2-3 | TRBV4-3 | TGCGCCAGCAGCCAAGTCGTTAGGGGAGCTACCACAGATACGCAGTATTTT | CASSQVVRGATTDTQYF
. | . | TRBJ1-1 | TRBV27 | TGTGCCAGCAGTTTGGGACAGAACACTGAAGCTTTCTTT | CASSLGQNTEAFF
. | . | TRBJ2-5 | TRBV27 | TGTGCCAGCGGCCCAACGGGGGAGACCCAGTACTTC | CASGPTGETQYF
once | TRBD2 | TRBJ2-2 | TRBV13 | TGTGCCAGTACCCTAGCGGGCCACACCGGGGAGCTGTTTTTT | CASTLAGHTGELFF